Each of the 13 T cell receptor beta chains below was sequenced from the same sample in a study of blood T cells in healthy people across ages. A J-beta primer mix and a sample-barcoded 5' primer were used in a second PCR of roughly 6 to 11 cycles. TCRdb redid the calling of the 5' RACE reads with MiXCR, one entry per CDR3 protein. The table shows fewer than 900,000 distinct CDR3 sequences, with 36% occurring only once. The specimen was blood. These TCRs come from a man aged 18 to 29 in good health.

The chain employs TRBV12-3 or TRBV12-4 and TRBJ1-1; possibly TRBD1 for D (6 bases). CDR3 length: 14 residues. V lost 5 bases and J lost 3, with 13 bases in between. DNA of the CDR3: TGTGCCAGCAGTCCAGGGGTCGGCGACACTGAAGCTTTCTTT. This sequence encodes CASSPGVGDTEAFF.

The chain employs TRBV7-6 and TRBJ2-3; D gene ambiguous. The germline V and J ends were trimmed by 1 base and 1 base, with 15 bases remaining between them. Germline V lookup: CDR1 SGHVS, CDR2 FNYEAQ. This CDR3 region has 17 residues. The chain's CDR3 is CASSLEVPETGTDTQYF. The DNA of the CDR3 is TGTGCCAGCAGCTTAGAGGTCCCCGAGACGGGCACAGATACGCAGTATTTT.

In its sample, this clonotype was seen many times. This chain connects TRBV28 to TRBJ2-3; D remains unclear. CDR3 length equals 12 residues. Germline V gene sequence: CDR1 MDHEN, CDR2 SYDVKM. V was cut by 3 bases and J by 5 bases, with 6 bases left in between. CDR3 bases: TGTGCCAGCAGTTTTAGGAGAGATACGCAGTATTTT. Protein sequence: CASSFRRDTQYF.

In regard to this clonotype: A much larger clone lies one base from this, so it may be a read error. The CDR3 here is CASSKERTGEHNEQYF. The CDR3 bases are TGTGCCAGCAGCAAAGAGCGGACAGGGGAGCACAATGAGCAGTACTTC. The chain combines TRBV21-1 with TRBJ2-1; the table gives TRBD1 as D, unverified against the DNA. TRBJ2-7 matches the DNA end more closely, so the J call is doubtful. TRBV21-1 is termed a pseudogene. The CDR3 has 16 residues.

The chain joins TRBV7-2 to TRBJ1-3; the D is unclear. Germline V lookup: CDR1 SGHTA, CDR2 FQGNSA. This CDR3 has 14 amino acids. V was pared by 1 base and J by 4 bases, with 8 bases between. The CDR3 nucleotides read TGTGCCAGCAGCTTAGGTTGGAGGGGAAACACCATATATTTT. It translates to CASSLGWRGNTIYF.

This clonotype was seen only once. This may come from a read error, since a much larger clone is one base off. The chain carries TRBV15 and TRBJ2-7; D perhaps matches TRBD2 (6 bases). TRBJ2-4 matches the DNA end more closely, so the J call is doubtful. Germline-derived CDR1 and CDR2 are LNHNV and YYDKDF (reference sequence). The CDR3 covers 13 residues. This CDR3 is CATRLDSGDIQYF. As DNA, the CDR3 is TGTGCCACCAGGCTAGACTCGGGGGACATTCAGTACTTC.

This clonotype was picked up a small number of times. DNA of the CDR3: TGCAGTGCCCCGGGTCTCGGGGGGGCAGATACGCAGTATTTT. Its protein product is CSAPGLGGADTQYF. The V gene is TRBV20-1, the J gene TRBJ2-3; TRBD2 matches at 8 bases. The V segment lost 6 bases and the J segment 4 bases; nucleotides outside the gene matches: 9. From germline, CDR1 is DFQATT and CDR2 SNEGSKA (reference sequence). This CDR3 has 14 amino acids.

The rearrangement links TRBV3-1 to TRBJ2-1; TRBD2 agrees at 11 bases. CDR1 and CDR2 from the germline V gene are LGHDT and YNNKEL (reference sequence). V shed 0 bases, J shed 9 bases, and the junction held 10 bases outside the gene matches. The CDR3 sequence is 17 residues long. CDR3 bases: TGTGCCAGCAGCCAAGATCTCGTTAGACTAGCGGGGCTTGAGCAGTTCTTC. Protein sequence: CASSQDLVRLAGLEQFF.

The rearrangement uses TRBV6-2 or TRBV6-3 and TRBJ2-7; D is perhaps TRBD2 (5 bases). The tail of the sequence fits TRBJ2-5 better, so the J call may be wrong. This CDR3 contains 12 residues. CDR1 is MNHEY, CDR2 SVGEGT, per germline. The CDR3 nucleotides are TGTGCCAGCAGCAACACGGGAAGGACCCAGTACTTC. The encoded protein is CASSNTGRTQYF.

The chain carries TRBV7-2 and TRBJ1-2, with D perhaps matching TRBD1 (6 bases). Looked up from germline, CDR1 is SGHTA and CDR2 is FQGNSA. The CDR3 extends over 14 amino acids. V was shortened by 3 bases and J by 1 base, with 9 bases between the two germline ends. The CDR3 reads CASSFAGDNYGYTF. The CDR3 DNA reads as TGTGCCAGCAGCTTCGCAGGGGATAACTATGGCTACACCTTC.

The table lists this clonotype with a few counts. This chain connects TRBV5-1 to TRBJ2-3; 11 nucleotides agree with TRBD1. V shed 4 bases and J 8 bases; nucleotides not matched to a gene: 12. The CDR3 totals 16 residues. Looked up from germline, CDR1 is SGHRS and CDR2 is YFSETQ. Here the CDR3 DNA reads TGCGCCAGCAGCCAAACGAGGACAGGGGGCGCGGGTACGCAGTATTTT. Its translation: CASSQTRTGGAGTQYF.

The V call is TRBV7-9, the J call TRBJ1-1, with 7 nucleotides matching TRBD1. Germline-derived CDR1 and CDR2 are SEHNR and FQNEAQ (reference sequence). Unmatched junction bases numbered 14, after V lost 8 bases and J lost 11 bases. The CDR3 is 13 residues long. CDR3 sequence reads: CASAGQTPSGAFF. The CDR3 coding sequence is TGTGCCAGCGCGGGACAGACCCCCAGTGGGGCTTTCTTT.

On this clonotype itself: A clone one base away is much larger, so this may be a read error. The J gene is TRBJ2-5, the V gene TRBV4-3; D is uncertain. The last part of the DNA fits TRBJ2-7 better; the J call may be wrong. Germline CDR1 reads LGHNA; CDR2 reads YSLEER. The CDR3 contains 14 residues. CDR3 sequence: CASSPRAPSCEQYF. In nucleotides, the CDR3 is TGCGCCAGCAGCCCCCGGGCCCCCTCCTGCGAGCAGTACTTC.